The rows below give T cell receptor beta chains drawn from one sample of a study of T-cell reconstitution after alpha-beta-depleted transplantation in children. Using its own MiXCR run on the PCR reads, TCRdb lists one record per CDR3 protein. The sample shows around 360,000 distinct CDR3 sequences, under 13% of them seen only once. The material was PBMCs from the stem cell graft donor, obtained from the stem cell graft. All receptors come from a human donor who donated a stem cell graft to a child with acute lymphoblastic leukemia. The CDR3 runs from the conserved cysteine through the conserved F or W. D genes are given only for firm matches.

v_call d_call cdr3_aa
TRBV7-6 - CASSFQADYNEQFF
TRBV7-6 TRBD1 CASSVGTAVNYEQYF
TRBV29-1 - CSVESNTEAFF
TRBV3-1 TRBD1 CASSQRQGAGTDTQYF
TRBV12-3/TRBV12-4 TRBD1 CASSFGTGFQPQHF
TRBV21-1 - CASQDRGGGYTF
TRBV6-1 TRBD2 CASSEAPAGGQHEQFF
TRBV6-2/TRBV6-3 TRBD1 CASSSLRTGVNTEAFF
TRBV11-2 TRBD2 CASRSHTGGDTDTQYF
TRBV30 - CACRDPSEQYF
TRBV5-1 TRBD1 CASSGGTGVDEQFF
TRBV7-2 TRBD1 CASSFDRDAYEQYF
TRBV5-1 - CASSLEGRGQPQHF
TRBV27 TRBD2 CASSLSGTPYEQYF
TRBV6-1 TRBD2 CASASGRVEETQYF
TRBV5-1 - CASSLLFGDSYEQYF
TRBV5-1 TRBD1 CASSGRDRGGFAMNTEAFF
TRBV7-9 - CASSSPQRVSPPDTQYF
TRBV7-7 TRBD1 CASTLRTGDYGYTF
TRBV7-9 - CASSSLQGRDEQFF
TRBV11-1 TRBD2 CASSAGLAGGANTGELFF
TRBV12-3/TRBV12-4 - CARKSNTEAFF
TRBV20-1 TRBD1 CSARDPGQAYSNQPQHF
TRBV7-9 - CASSLPPRGLSTEAFF
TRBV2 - CASSAGGDYEQYF
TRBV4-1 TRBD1 CASSHFDRGGNQPQHF
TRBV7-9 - CASSLVPDTQYF
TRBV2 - CASSEARGGAHEQFF
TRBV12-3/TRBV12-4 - CASSSGGSYEQYF